This T cell receptor beta chain comes out of a study of shared clonotypes between healthy human individuals. General study findings and limits: Non-shared clonotypes had lower generation probabilities than those shared by all four donors.

In regard to this clone: Its antigen is unknown.

CDR1 SQVTM and CDR2 ANQGSEA come from the germline V gene. The CDR3 runs 14 residues. With 3 bases clipped from V and 7 bases from J, the junction kept 9 bases outside the gene matches. TCRdb's copy holds only in-frame clones and misses some; the assay was immunoSEQ multiplex PCR. In the table there are about 640,000 clones, about three quarters of which are singletons. The J gene is TRBJ2-3, the V gene TRBV29-1; 8 nucleotides line up with TRBD1. The sample was memory CD4+ T cells sorted from blood. As to subset: CD45RA-negative fraction. The source is a woman aged 25 to 39 in good health. DNA for the CDR3: TGCAGCGTTGATAGGAGGCAGGGGGCGAATACGCAGTATTTT. Protein sequence: CSVDRRQGANTQYF.